This TCR beta chain derives from a study of cytomegalovirus exposure and HLA in healthy donors. Findings of the study overall: V- and J-gene trimming of TCR beta was linked (in a later analysis) to a missense DCLRE1C variant. Confirmation was obtained in vitro that a few CMV-associated chains are specific for CMV antigens.

Both 60 Vbeta primers and 13 Jbeta primers went into the PCR. Profiled with immunoSEQ multiplex PCR; TCRdb holds only in-frame clones, not every one. The sample shows 210,000 or so clones, around 89% of them seen only once. A word on this clone: Its specificity is not known.

The TCR was taken from a woman aged 18-29 years in good health and CMV-seronegative. The specimen sequenced was PBMCs.

CDR3 in amino acids: CASSPSRGPIHEQYF. DNA of the CDR3: TGTGCCAGCAGCCCATCCAGGGGGCCTATCCACGAGCAGTACTTC. V usage is TRBV7-7 and J usage is TRBJ2-7, with TRBD1 identical over 8 bases. In germline, CDR1 is SSHAT, CDR2 FNYEAQ (reference sequence). The CDR3 is made up of 15 amino acids. V lost 5 bases, J lost 5 bases, and 11 bases stayed unmatched.